This entry concerns a single T cell receptor (beta chain). Antigen: not known. This entry belongs to a study of cytomegalovirus exposure and HLA in healthy donors. Germline V gene sequence: CDR1 SGHNT, CDR2 YYREEE (reference sequence). V lost 0 bases and J lost 6; bases outside the gene matches: 5. This CDR3 is 14 amino acids long. Measured with immunoSEQ multiplex PCR; TCRdb has only the in-frame clones, and not every one. The sample records fewer than 150,000 clones, about 80% being singletons. Study-wide points: There were under 200 TCR beta chains listed as cytomegalovirus-associated. While the bulk of TCR sequences proved rare, some public TCRs turned up in many donors.

Source material: PBMCs. The chain couples TRBV5-4 to TRBJ1-2; TRBD1 matches at 7 bases. The sequence was collected from a man aged 25 to 40 in good health and CMV-seropositive. CDR3 sequence (DNA): TGTGCCAGCAGCTTGGTGGGGACAGAGAATGGCTACACCTTC. This codes for CASSLVGTENGYTF. The full variable domain, in which reference TRBV5-4 and TRBJ1-2 provide the parts outside the CDR3, is ETGVTQSPTHLIKTRGQQVTLRCSSQSGHNTVSWYQQALGQGPQFIFQYYREEENGRGNFPPRFSGLQFPNYSSELNVNALELDDSALYLCASSLVGTENGYTFGSGTRLTVV.